This TCR beta chain was obtained from a study of blood T cell repertoires in COVID-19. J was trimmed by 4 bases and V by 5 bases; bases with no gene match: 8. Germline V gene data show CDR1 as KGHSH and CDR2 as LQKENI. The length of the CDR3 is 16 residues. This table comes from immunoSEQ multiplex PCR, and its TCRdb copy is limited to in-frame clones, with some not included. This table holds roughly 140,000 clones, under 90% found once. This chain joins TRBV18 and TRBJ2-6; 7 nucleotides agree with TRBD1. This receptor was identified in a woman older than 75 in a cohort sampled during active or convalescent COVID-19. The sample taken for sequencing was peripheral blood. CDR3 in DNA: TGTGCCAGCTCAGACAGGGTACTGCCCGGGGCCAACGTCCTGACTTTC. This gives the protein CASSDRVLPGANVLTF.